By frequency, the clone carrying this T cell receptor (beta chain) is medium-sized (0.01 to 0.1%). Its antigen remains unidentified. This entry is derived from a study of CXCR3-negative and CXCR3-positive naive CD8 T cells. Across the study: Some 150 million TRB reads in total, about 1.5 +/- 0.3 million per library.

Researchers prepared the TRB cDNA libraries using 5' RACE with UMI labels. TCRdb re-called the 5' RACE reads and gives one entry per CDR3 protein, without DNA. Its table lists tens of thousands of distinct CDR3 sequences. Study outcomes and limitations: Upon cryopreservation, CXCR3 expression partially decreased, and most assays used fresh PBMCs. In naive cells, CXCR3-negative and CXCR3-positive subsets had similar TRBV-TRBJ usage; memory cells differed.

CDR3 length: 16 residues. The germline CDR1 and CDR2 sequences are LNHDA and SQIVND (reference sequence). The source of this sequence is a human donor in good health. Some clones in this sample may be carry-over from other donors' samples. Sample: memory CD8+ T cells from blood. The chain employs TRBV19 and TRBJ1-1; checking the TCRdb D call of TRBD1 is not possible without DNA. The CDR3 reads CASSMNGGGYHTEAFF.